Shown below are 27 T cell receptor beta chains from a single sample sequenced in a study of regulatory T cells in long-lasting Graves disease. Time point: persistent/refractory GD, antithyroid drugs over 5 years with positive TRAb. The TCR library was made from RNA extracted from PBMCs. To make TCR beta libraries, researchers used iRepertoire HTBI primers and Arm-PCR of CDR3 regions. TCRdb re-analysed the multiplex PCR reads in MiXCR, keeping a single row per CDR3 protein. The sample records some 430,000 distinct CDR3 sequences, roughly 21% being singletons. This specimen was peripheral blood mononuclear cells (PBMCs), taken when the disease was refractory, from a patient treated with antithyroid drugs. The receptors stem from a female donor with Graves disease.

This clonotype was recorded many times. The rearrangement links TRBV24-1 to TRBJ2-5; maybe TRBD2 (6 bases). The V end lost 1 base, the J end lost 5 bases, and 13 bases lay between the germline ends. CDR3 length equals 15 residues. CDR1 KGHDR and CDR2 SFDVKD come from the germline V gene. DNA for the CDR3: TGTGCCACCAGTGATTTTCGGCGGGAAAAGGAGACCCAGTACTTC. It codes for CATSDFRREKETQYF.

This clonotype was found many times. This rearrangement joins TRBV6-2 or TRBV6-3 to TRBJ1-6, with D perhaps matching TRBD1 (5 bases). The germline V gene encodes CDR1 MNHEY and CDR2 SVGEGT. Trimming removed 2 bases from V and 9 bases from J, with 14 bases in between. CDR3 size: 15 residues. This CDR3 is CASSYDWGESSPLHF. The CDR3 nucleotides read TGTGCCAGCAGTTACGATTGGGGGGAGAGTTCACCCCTCCACTTT.

The chain has TRBV29-1 and TRBJ2-2; the D gene is possibly TRBD2 (6 bases). Germline V gives CDR1 SQVTM, CDR2 ANQGSEA. Trimming shortened V by 5 bases and J by 5 bases, and 12 bases separated the two germline ends. CDR3 length: 13 residues. The CDR3 region is CSVRGLLTGELFF. CDR3 bases: TGCAGCGTTCGAGGACTACTTACCGGGGAGCTGTTTTTT.

This chain joins TRBV28 and TRBJ2-7; the D gene is possibly TRBD1 (6 bases). V gave up 6 bases and J gave up 5 bases, with 14 bases separating them. The CDR3 runs 13 residues. The germline gives CDR1 MDHEN, CDR2 SYDVKM. The CDR3 DNA follows: TGTGCCAGCAGCTCGGACAGCGTAAACGAGCAGTACTTC. It translates to CASSSDSVNEQYF.

The genes are TRBV28 and TRBJ2-1; 11 nucleotides match TRBD2. The CDR3 runs 15 residues. V dropped 3 bases and J dropped 5; count of bases not matched to a gene: 3. CDR1 and CDR2 (germline): MDHEN, SYDVKM. The CDR3, as DNA: TGTGCCAGCAGTTTGGGACTAGCGGAGAACAATGAGCAGTTCTTC. Translated, it gives CASSLGLAENNEQFF.

The rearrangement uses TRBV6-2 or TRBV6-3 and TRBJ1-1; 7 bases are shared with TRBD1. Germline CDR1 and CDR2: MNHEY and SVGEGT. The CDR3 has 14 residues. V was clipped by 7 bases and J by 0 bases; unmatched bases: 5. CDR3 bases: TGTGCCAGCACCGTAGACAGGGTGAACACTGAAGCTTTCTTT. Amino acid sequence: CASTVDRVNTEAFF.

The V and J genes are TRBV7-9 and TRBJ1-1; D is perhaps TRBD1 (6 bases). CDR1 is SEHNR, CDR2 FQNEAQ, per germline (reference sequence). The CDR3 is made up of 15 amino acids. V lost 5 bases and J 3 bases, leaving 16 bases between the germline ends. CDR3 nucleotides: TGTGCCAGCAGCGCCGTCGGGGGGCCTTACACTGAAGCTTTCTTT. As protein: CASSAVGGPYTEAFF.

This clonotype occurred many times. This chain uses TRBV10-3 with TRBJ1-2; 7 nucleotides align to TRBD1. V shed 4 bases, J shed 2 bases, and the junction held 10 bases outside the gene matches. This CDR3 is built from 16 residues. Germline V gene data show CDR1 as ENHRY and CDR2 as SYGVKD. The CDR3 sequence is CAISARTGDLNYGYTF. For the CDR3, the DNA is TGTGCCATCAGTGCAAGGACAGGAGATCTGAACTATGGCTACACCTTC.

Regarding this clonotype: The junction shows a germline mismatch at one end, possibly a read error. This chain links TRBV7-7 with TRBJ2-1; D is possibly TRBD2 (6 bases). This CDR3 contains 14 residues. Germline-derived CDR1 and CDR2 are SSHAT and FNYEAQ (reference sequence). This CDR3 is CASSLAATTNEQFF. The CDR3 DNA is TGTGCTAGCAGCTTAGCGGCAACCACCAATGAGCAGTTCTTC.

The chain is built from TRBV30 and TRBJ1-1; D not certain. Looked up from germline, CDR1 is GTSNPN and CDR2 is SVGIG (reference sequence). V was trimmed by 2 bases and J by 5 bases, leaving 12 bases between them. This CDR3 contains 13 residues. Here the CDR3 reads CAWSYGQSTEAFF. For the CDR3, the DNA is TGTGCCTGGAGTTACGGGCAGTCTACTGAAGCTTTCTTT.

This clonotype has at least ten counts. V and J are TRBV28 and TRBJ1-5; D not resolved. Germline CDR1 MDHEN, CDR2 SYDVKM. The CDR3 extends over 15 amino acids. Deletions cut 3 bases from V and 3 bases from J, with 12 bases between. The CDR3 sequence: CASSFPDLHNQPQHF. CDR3 sequence (DNA): TGTGCCAGCAGTTTCCCGGACCTTCACAATCAGCCCCAGCATTTT. The full variable domain, rest sourced from reference TRBV28 and TRBJ1-5, is DVKVTQSSRYLVKRTGEKVFLECVQDMDHENMFWYRQDPGLGLRLIYFSYDVKMKEKGDIPEGYSVSREKKERFSLILESASTNQTSMYLCASSFPDLHNQPQHFGDGTRLSIL.

This clonotype was seen a few times. This chain links TRBV6-1 with TRBJ1-5; 7 nucleotides match TRBD1. With 6 bases clipped from V and 2 bases from J, the junction kept 7 bases outside the gene matches. This CDR3 spans 15 amino acids. Germline CDR1 and CDR2: MNHNS and SASEGT. DNA for the CDR3: TGTGCCAGCAGCCAACAGGGGAGAGGCAATCAGCCCCAGCATTTT. Residues: CASSQQGRGNQPQHF.

This clonotype appeared many times. The chain combines TRBV6-1 with TRBJ2-5; D possibly corresponds to TRBD1 (5 bases). Trimming took 7 bases from V and 7 from J, leaving 16 bases between them. CDR1 is MNHNS and CDR2 is SASEGT in the germline V gene. CDR3 length: 13 amino acids. The CDR3 coding sequence is TGTGCCAGCATCGGACACCCTGGTGGGACCCAGTACTTC. Its protein is CASIGHPGGTQYF.

This clonotype was seen ten or more times. The genes are TRBV2 and TRBJ1-2; D is undetermined. Germline V gene sequence: CDR1 SNHLY, CDR2 FYNNEI. V lost 5 bases, J lost 4 bases, and 8 bases lay in between. The CDR3 loop spans 12 amino acids. The CDR3 DNA reads as TGTGCCAGCAGTAATACACCCTATGGCTACACCTTC. It yields the protein CASSNTPYGYTF.

There are a few counts of this clonotype. The chain couples TRBV27 to TRBJ1-6, with 9 bases matching TRBD1. V lost 6 bases and J lost 3; bases outside the gene matches: 3. CDR3 size: 15 residues. Looked up from germline, CDR1 is MNHEY and CDR2 is SMNVEV (reference sequence). The CDR3 DNA sequence: TGTGCCAGCAGGGGACAGGGCGTCTATAATTCACCCCTCCACTTT. Protein sequence: CASRGQGVYNSPLHF.

This clonotype was observed many times. V is TRBV29-1 and J is TRBJ1-4; perhaps TRBD1 as D (5 bases). CDR1 is SQVTM and CDR2 is ANQGSEA in the germline V gene. V gave up 3 bases and J gave up 6 bases, with 8 bases separating them. The CDR3 covers 12 residues. In DNA, the CDR3 is TGCAGCGTTGAGGGGCTCCATGAAAAACTGTTTTTT. Protein: CSVEGLHEKLFF.

This clonotype occurred many times. V is TRBV11-2 and J is TRBJ1-1, with 11 positions matching TRBD1. The CDR3 runs to 17 residues. With 3 bases clipped from V and 0 bases from J, the junction kept 6 bases outside the gene matches. CDR1 is SGHAT and CDR2 is FQNNGV in the germline V gene. The DNA for the CDR3 is TGTGCCAGCAGCTTGCGGACAGGGGGCAACCTGAACACTGAAGCTTTCTTT. Its protein is CASSLRTGGNLNTEAFF. Drawing the rest from reference TRBV11-2 and TRBJ1-1, the complete variable domain is EAGVAQSPRYKIIEKRQSVAFWCNPISGHATLYWYQQILGQGPKLLIQFQNNGVVDDSQLPKDRFSAERLKGVDSTLKIQPAKLEDSAVYLCASSLRTGGNLNTEAFFGQGTRLTVV.

This clonotype was observed at least ten times. V usage is TRBV7-8 and J usage is TRBJ2-7, with D possibly TRBD2 on 6 matching bases. The V gene's germline CDR1 is SGHVS and CDR2 FQNEAQ. Trimming removed 1 base at V and 6 bases at J, with 16 bases between. CDR3 length: 15 amino acids. The CDR3 DNA follows: TGTGCCAGCAGCTTAGGAAGAGCGGGCTTGGGCGAGCAGTACTTC. This gives the protein CASSLGRAGLGEQYF.

This clonotype was counted many times. V and J are TRBV5-1 and TRBJ2-6; D might be TRBD2 (7 bases). Trimming pared 4 bases from V and 4 bases from J, leaving 15 bases between. CDR1 is SGHRS, CDR2 YFSETQ, per germline. The CDR3 consists of 16 residues. This chain's CDR3 is CASSGGGRAGANVLTF. The CDR3 DNA sequence: TGCGCCAGCAGCGGCGGGGGCAGGGCCGGGGCCAACGTCCTGACTTTC.

Many counts were recorded for this clonotype. The CDR3 is CASSREGGENTEAFF. In DNA, the CDR3 is TGCGCCAGCAGCCGGGAGGGGGGAGAGAACACTGAAGCTTTCTTT. The V gene is TRBV5-1, the J gene TRBJ1-1; possible D gene TRBD1, 6 bases. CDR3 size: 15 residues. Germline V gives CDR1 SGHRS, CDR2 YFSETQ. Trimming took 4 bases from V and 1 from J, leaving 14 bases between them.

This clonotype was seen ten or more times. The J gene is TRBJ1-5, the V gene TRBV12-3 or TRBV12-4, with D possibly matching TRBD1 (5 bases). The V and J ends lost 5 bases and 0 bases respectively, with 11 bases between them. The CDR3 runs to 15 residues. CDR3 loop: CASSKDSYSNQPQHF. CDR3 DNA sequence: TGTGCCAGCAGTAAAGACAGTTATAGCAATCAGCCCCAGCATTTT.

This clonotype was counted at least ten times. The chain is built from TRBV10-3 and TRBJ2-7; 7 nucleotides match TRBD1. The CDR3 has 12 residues. Trimming took 4 bases from V and 4 from J; bases not matched to a gene: 1. Looked up from germline, CDR1 is ENHRY and CDR2 is SYGVKD. CDR3 nucleotide sequence: TGTGCCATCAGTGGGACAGGATACGAGCAGTACTTC. Residues: CAISGTGYEQYF.

This clonotype showed up many times. This rearrangement joins TRBV28 to TRBJ2-2; 9 nucleotides match TRBD1. Germline values: CDR1 MDHEN, CDR2 SYDVKM. V was clipped by 4 bases and J by 6 bases; unmatched bases: 6. The length of the CDR3 is 15 residues. CDR3 sequence: CASSWRGTGSGELFF. CDR3 DNA: TGTGCCAGCAGTTGGCGGGGGACAGGGTCCGGGGAGCTGTTTTTT.

The chain links TRBV4-1 to TRBJ1-5; perhaps TRBD1 as D (5 bases). With 2 bases removed from V and 6 bases from J, the gap between germline ends came to 14 bases. CDR3 size: 15 residues. Germline CDR1 is MGHRA and CDR2 is YSYEKL. The CDR3 nucleotides are TGCGCCAGCAGCCAACTCCAGTTAGGGGTTCAGCCCCAGCATTTT. Amino acid sequence: CASSQLQLGVQPQHF.

This clonotype was seen many times. The V gene is TRBV27, the J gene TRBJ1-6, with TRBD1 matching over 9 bases. The J segment lost 8 bases and the V segment lost 6 bases, leaving 5 bases of the junction unmatched. Per the germline V gene, CDR1 is MNHEY and CDR2 is SMNVEV (reference sequence). The CDR3 consists of 14 residues. The CDR3 DNA sequence: TGTGCCAGCAGCCTCGGGACAGGGTATTCACCCCTCCACTTT. This gives the protein CASSLGTGYSPLHF.

At least ten counts were recorded for this clonotype. V is TRBV2 and J is TRBJ1-6; D call uncertain. The germline gives CDR1 SNHLY, CDR2 FYNNEI. This CDR3 region has 15 residues. V lost 4 bases to trimming and J lost 5 bases, with 12 bases between them. CDR3 coding DNA: TGTGCCAGCAGTGTTTTGCGCGGAGATAATTCACCCCTCCACTTT. It translates to CASSVLRGDNSPLHF.

This clonotype was observed a few times. The rearrangement links TRBV30 to TRBJ1-1; D remains ambiguous. From germline, CDR1 is GTSNPN and CDR2 SVGIG (reference sequence). CDR3 size: 11 residues. Trimming removed 5 bases at V and 3 bases at J, with 7 bases between. The CDR3 here is CAWGEDTEAFF. The CDR3 nucleotides read TGTGCCTGGGGGGAGGACACTGAAGCTTTCTTT. The whole variable domain, remainder taken from reference TRBV30 and TRBJ1-1, is SQTIHQWPATLVQPVGSPLSLECTVEGTSNPNLYWYRQAAGRGLQLLFYSVGIGQISSEVPQNLSASRPQDRQFILSSKKLLLSDSGFYLCAWGEDTEAFFGQGTRLTVV.